This T cell receptor beta chain was identified during a study of regulatory T cells in long-lasting Graves disease. Time point specified: newly diagnosed GD, antithyroid drugs for less than 3 months. Generation of the TCR library employed RNA extracted from PBMCs. American Thyroid Association guidelines defined Graves' disease diagnosis. In building TCR beta libraries, iRepertoire HTBI primers were used together with Arm-PCR of CDR3 regions. TCRdb called the multiplex PCR reads again in MiXCR, with one record for every CDR3 protein. The sample contains roughly 420,000 distinct CDR3 sequences, around 13% of which appear only once. Ten or more counts support this clonotype. The sample also formed part of further work on T cells in Graves' hyperthyroidism and ophthalmopathy. That investigation notes: The HTBI primer set was used in a first-round RT-PCR of the TCR CDR3.

This TCR came from a woman between 45 and 60 years old with Graves disease. The sequences come from peripheral blood mononuclear cells (PBMCs), collected at new diagnosis, from a patient treated with antithyroid drugs.

CDR3 in amino acids: CASSLDGRGGYGYTF. In DNA, the CDR3 is TGTGCCAGCAGCTTAGACGGTAGGGGCGGCTATGGCTACACCTTC. The genes are TRBV7-9 and TRBJ1-2; tentative D call: TRBD1 (5 bases). Germline V gene sequence: CDR1 SEHNR, CDR2 FQNEAQ (reference sequence). CDR3 length equals 15 residues. The V and J ends lost 1 base and 4 bases respectively, with 13 bases between them.